This TCR beta chain was sequenced during a study of blood T cell repertoires in COVID-19. Across the study: COVID-19 samples from acute and convalescent phases originated in the United States, Italy and Spain. From T cells, B-cell-depleted T cells, or PBMCs came the material, which was cDNA or gDNA.

Some clones are missing from TCRdb's copy, which holds only in-frame ones; the method was immunoSEQ multiplex PCR. Of about 150,000 clones in the sample, just under 85% were seen once. Enrolled through a virtual design, the participants were between about 18 and 100 years of age and came from approximately 25 US areas. This clone was observed a few times. Sequenced input: PBMCs or T cells enriched from blood (not recorded which). The receptor comes from a woman aged 45-65 years with acute COVID-19.

In DNA form, the CDR3 reads TGTGCCAGCAGTCAGACTCAAGGGACTAGCGGCCAGTTCTTC. It specifies CASSQTQGTSGQFF. The chain couples TRBV6-5 to TRBJ2-1; 11 bases line up with TRBD2. The CDR3 sequence is 14 residues long. The trim removed 5 bases at V and 13 bases at J, leaving 10 bases unmatched. CDR1 MNHEY and CDR2 SVGAGI come from the germline V gene.